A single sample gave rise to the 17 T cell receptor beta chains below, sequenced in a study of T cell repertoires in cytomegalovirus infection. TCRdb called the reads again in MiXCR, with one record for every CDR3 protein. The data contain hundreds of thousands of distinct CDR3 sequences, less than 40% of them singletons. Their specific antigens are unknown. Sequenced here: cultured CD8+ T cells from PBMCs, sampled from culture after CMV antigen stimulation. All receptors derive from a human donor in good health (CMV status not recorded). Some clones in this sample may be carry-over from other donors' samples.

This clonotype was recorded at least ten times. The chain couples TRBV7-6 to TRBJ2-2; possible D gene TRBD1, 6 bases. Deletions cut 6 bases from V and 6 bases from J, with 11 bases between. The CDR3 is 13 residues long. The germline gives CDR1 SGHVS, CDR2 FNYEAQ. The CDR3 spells CASSPRGSGELFF. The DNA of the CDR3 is TGTGCCAGCAGTCCTAGGGGGTCCGGGGAGCTGTTTTTT.

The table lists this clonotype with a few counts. The CDR3 DNA reads as TGTGCCAGCAGTCAGAGGGGTGAGGTTGAAGCTTTCTTT. Translating it yields CASSQRGEVEAFF. The chain recombines TRBV7-9 with TRBJ1-1; TRBD1 might be the D (5 bases). Germline loops: CDR1 SEHNR, CDR2 FQNEAQ (reference sequence). The CDR3 length is 13 residues. The V gene lost 6 bases and the J gene lost 7 bases, with 15 bases spanning the gap.

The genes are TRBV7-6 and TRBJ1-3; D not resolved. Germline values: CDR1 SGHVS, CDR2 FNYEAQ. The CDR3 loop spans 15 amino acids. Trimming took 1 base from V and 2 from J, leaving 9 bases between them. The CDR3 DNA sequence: TGTGCCAGCAGCTTAGGCACTGCAACTGGAAACACCATATATTTT. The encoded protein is CASSLGTATGNTIYF.

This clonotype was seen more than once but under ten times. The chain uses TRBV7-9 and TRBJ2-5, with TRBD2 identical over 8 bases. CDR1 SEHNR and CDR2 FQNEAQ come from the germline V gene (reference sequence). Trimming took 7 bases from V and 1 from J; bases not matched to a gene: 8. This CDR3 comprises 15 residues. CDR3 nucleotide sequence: TGTGCCAGCACCCCGCCCGCGGGGGGCCAAGAGACCCAGTACTTC. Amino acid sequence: CASTPPAGGQETQYF.

The DNA for the CDR3 is TGTGCCAGCAGTTCACTAGCGGGGGGGATCGAGACCCAGTACTTC. Protein: CASSSLAGGIETQYF. The chain has TRBV28 and TRBJ2-5; 13 nucleotides line up with TRBD2. The germline V gene has CDR1 MDHEN and CDR2 SYDVKM. The CDR3 runs 15 residues. The junction had 4 bases not matched to a gene; V was cut back by 4 bases and J by 5 bases.

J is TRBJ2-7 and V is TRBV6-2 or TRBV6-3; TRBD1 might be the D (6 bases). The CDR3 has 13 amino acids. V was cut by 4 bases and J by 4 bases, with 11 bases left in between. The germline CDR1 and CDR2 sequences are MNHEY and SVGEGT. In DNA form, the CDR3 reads TGTGCCAGCAGTTGGGGGCTAGCTTACGAGCAGTACGTC. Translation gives CASSWGLAYEQYV.

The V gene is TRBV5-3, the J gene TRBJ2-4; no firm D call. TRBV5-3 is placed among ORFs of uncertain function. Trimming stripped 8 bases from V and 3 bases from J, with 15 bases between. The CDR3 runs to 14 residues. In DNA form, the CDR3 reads TGTGCCAGCACCCCTGGCGAGATCAAAAACATTCAGTACTTC. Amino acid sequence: CASTPGEIKNIQYF.

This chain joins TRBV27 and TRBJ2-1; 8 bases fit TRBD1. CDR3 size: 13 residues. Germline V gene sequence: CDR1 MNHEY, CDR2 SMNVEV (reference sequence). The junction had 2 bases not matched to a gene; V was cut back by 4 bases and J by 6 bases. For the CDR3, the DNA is TGTGCCAGCAGTTGGGACAGGACCAATGAGCAGTTCTTC. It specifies CASSWDRTNEQFF.

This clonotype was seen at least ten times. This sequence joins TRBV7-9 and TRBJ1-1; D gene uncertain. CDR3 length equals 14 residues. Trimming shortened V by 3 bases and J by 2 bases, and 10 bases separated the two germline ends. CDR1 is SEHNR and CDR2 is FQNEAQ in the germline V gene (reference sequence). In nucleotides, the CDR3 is TGTGCCAGCAGCTTGGGAATCCTAAACACTGAAGCTTTCTTT. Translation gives CASSLGILNTEAFF.

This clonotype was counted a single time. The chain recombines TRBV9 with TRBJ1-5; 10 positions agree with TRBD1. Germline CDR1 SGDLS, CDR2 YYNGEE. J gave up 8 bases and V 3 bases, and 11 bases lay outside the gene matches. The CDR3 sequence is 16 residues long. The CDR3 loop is CASSETGTGEKEPQHF. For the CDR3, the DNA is TGTGCCAGCAGCGAAACCGGGACAGGGGAGAAGGAGCCCCAGCATTTT.

The DNA of the CDR3 is TGTGCCAGCAGCTTAGAGGGACAGGGGGCATATCAGCCCCAGCATTTT. Encoded protein: CASSLEGQGAYQPQHF. The gene calls are TRBV7-2 and TRBJ1-5; TRBD1 agrees at 12 bases. CDR1 is SGHTA and CDR2 is FQGNSA in the germline V gene. V lost 1 base, J lost 5 bases, and 3 bases stayed unmatched. This CDR3 has 16 amino acids.

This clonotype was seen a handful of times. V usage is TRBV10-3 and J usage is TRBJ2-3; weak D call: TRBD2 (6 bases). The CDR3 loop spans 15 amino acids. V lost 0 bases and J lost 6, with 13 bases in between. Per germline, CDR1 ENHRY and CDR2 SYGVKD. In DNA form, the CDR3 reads TGTGCCATCAGTGAGTCGAGAGCGGGCAAGGATACGCAGTATTTT. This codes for CAISESRAGKDTQYF.

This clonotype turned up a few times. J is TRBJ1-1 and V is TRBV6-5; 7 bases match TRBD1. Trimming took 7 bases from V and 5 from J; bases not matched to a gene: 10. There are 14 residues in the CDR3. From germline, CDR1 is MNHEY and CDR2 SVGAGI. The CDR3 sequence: CASIPRGAATEAFF. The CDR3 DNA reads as TGTGCCAGCATTCCCAGGGGGGCGGCAACTGAAGCTTTCTTT.

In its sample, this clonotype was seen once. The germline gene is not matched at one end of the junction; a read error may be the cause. In nucleotides, the CDR3 is TGTGTCAGCAGCCAGAGCGGGACAGGGAATGAAAAACTGTTTTTT. This gives the protein CVSSQSGTGNEKLFF. The chain carries TRBV14 and TRBJ1-4; 9 bases line up with TRBD1. Germline V lookup: CDR1 SGHDN, CDR2 FVKESK. The CDR3 is made up of 15 amino acids.

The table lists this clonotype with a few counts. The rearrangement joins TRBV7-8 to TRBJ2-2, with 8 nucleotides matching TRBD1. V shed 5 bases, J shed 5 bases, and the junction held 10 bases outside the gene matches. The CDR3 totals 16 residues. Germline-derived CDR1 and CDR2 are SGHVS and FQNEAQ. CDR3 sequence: CASSPAGGGFTGELFF. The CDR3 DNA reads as TGTGCCAGCAGCCCAGCAGGGGGCGGGTTTACCGGGGAGCTGTTTTTT.

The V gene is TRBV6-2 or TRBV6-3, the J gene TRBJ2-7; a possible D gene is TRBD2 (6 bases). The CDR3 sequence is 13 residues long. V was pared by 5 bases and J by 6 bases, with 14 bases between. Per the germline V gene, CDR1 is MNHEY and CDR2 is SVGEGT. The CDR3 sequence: CASSPGGGFEQYV. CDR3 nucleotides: TGTGCCAGCAGTCCCGGTGGGGGGTTCGAGCAGTACGTC.

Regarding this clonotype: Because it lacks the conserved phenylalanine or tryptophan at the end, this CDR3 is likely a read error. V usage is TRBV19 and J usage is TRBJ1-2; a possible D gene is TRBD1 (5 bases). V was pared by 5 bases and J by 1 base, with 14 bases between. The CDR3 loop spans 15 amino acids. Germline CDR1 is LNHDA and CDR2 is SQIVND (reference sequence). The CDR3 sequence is CASSLSREDNYGYTL. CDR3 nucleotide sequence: TGTGCCAGTAGTCTTTCCAGGGAGGATAACTATGGCTACACCCTC.